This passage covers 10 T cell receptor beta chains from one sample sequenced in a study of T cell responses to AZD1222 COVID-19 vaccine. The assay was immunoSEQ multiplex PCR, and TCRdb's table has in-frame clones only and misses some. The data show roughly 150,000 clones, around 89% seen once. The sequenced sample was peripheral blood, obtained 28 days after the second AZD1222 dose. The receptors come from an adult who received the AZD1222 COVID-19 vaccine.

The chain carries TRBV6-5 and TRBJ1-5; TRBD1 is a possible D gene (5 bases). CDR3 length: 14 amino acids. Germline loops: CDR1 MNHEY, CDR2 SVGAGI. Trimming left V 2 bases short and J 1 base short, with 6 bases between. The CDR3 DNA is TGTGCCAGCAGTTACCGGGGGAGCAATCAGCCCCAGCATTTT. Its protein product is CASSYRGSNQPQHF.

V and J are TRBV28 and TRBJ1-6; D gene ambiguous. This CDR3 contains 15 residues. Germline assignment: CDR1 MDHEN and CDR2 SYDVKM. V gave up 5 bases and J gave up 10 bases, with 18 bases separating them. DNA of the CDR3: TGTGCCAGCAGTCCCACAGTTTCAGGCAGATCACCCCTCCACTTT. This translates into CASSPTVSGRSPLHF.

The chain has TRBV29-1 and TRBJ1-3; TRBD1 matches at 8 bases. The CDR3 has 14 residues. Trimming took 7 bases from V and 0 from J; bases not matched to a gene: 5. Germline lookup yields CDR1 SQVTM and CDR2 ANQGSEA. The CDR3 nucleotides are TGCAGCGCAGCGGACAGGGTCTCTGGAAACACCATATATTTT. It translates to CSAADRVSGNTIYF.

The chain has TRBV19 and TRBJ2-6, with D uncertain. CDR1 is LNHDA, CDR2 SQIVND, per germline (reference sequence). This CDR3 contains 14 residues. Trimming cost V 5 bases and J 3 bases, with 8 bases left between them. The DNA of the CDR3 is TGTGCCAGTAGTGTGGGGTTTGGGGCCAACGTCCTGACTTTC. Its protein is CASSVGFGANVLTF.

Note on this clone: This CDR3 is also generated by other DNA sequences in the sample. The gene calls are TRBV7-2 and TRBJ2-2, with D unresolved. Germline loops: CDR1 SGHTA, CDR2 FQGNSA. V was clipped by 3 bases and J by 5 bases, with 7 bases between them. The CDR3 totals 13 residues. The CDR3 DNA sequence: TGTGCCAGCAGCTTCCCTAATACCGGGGAGCTGTTTTTT. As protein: CASSFPNTGELFF. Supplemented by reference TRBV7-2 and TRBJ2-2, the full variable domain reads GAGVSQSPSNKVTEKGKDVELRCDPISGHTALYWYRQSLGQGLEFLIYFQGNSAPDKSGLPSDRFSAERTGGSVSTLTIQRTQQEDSAVYLCASSFPNTGELFFGEGSRLTVL.

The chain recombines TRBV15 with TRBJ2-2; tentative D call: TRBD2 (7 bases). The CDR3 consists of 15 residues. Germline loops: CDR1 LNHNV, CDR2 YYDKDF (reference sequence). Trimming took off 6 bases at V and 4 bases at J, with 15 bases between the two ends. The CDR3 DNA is TGTGCCACCAGGAGGGATAGGGGGGGCACCGGGGAGCTGTTTTTT. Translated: CATRRDRGGTGELFF.

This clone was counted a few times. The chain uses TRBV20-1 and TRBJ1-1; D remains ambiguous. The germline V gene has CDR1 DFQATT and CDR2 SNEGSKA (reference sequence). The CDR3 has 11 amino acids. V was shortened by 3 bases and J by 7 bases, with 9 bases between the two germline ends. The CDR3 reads CSASSGIEAFF. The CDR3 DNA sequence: TGCAGTGCTAGTTCGGGGATTGAAGCTTTCTTT.

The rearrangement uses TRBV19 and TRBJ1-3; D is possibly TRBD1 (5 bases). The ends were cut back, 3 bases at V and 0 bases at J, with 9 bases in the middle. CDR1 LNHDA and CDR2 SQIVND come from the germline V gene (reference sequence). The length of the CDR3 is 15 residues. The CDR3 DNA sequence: TGTGCCAGTAGTATCGACAGTATCTCTGGAAACACCATATATTTT. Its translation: CASSIDSISGNTIYF.

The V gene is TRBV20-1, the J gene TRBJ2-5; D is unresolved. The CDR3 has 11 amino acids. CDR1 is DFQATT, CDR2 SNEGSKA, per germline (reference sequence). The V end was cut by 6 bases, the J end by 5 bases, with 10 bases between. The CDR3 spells CSATKTETQYF. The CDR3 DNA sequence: TGCAGTGCCACAAAGACGGAGACCCAGTACTTC.

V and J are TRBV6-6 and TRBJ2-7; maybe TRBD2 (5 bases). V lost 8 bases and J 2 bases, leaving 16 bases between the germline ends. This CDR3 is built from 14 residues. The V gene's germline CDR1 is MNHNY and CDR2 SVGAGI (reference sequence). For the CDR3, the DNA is TGTGCCAGCTCTAACGGGGTGACTACCTACGAGCAGTACTTC. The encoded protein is CASSNGVTTYEQYF.